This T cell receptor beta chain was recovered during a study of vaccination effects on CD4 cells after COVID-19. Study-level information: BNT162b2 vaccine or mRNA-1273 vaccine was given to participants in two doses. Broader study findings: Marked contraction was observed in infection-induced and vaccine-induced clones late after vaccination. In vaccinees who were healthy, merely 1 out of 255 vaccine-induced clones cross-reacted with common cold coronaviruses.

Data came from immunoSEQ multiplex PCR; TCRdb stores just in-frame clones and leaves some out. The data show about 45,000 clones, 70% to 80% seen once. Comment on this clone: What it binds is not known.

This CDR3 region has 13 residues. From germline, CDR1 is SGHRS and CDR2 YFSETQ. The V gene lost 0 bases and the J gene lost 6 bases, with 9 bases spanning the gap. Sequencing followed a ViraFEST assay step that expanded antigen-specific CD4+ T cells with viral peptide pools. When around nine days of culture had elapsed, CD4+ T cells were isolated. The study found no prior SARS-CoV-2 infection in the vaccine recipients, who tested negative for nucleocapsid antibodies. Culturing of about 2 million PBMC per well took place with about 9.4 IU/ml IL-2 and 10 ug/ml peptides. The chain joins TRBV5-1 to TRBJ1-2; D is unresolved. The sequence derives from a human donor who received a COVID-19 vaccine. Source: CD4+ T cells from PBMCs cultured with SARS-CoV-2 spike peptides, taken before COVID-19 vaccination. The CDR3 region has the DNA TGCGCCAGCAGCTTGGACCTCAACAATGGCTACACCTTC. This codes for CASSLDLNNGYTF.